Below are 24 T cell receptor beta chains sequenced from a single sample in a study of patients and donors after allogeneic stem cell transplantation. A single record per CDR3 protein comes from TCRdb applying MiXCR to the RT-PCR reads. Of some 960,000 distinct CDR3 sequences listed, roughly 17% are singletons. What was sequenced was blood, either unsorted or a sorted T cell fraction (not recorded which). These TCRs come from a human donor who was either an allogeneic HSCT recipient or a stem cell or donor lymphocyte infusion donor (not recorded which). It is not recorded whose cells these are; they may come from a transplant donor.

This clonotype has more than one count but fewer than ten. This chain connects TRBV5-1 to TRBJ1-2; TRBD1 aligns across 7 bases. CDR3 length: 14 amino acids. Germline V CDR1 and CDR2: SGHRS, YFSETQ. J lost 3 bases, V lost 4 bases, and 6 bases had no gene match. This CDR3 reads CASSHGTAYYGYTF. DNA for the CDR3: TGCGCCAGCAGCCACGGGACAGCCTACTATGGCTACACCTTC.

The chain joins TRBV27 to TRBJ2-3, with no clear D. CDR1 and CDR2 (germline): MNHEY, SMNVEV (reference sequence). The CDR3 extends over 11 amino acids. Between the trimmed V and J ends, which lost 8 bases and 4 bases, there was a span of 7 bases. In DNA form, the CDR3 reads TGTGCCAGCTATTTTTCAGATACGCAGTATTTT. It is translated as CASYFSDTQYF.

This clonotype was seen a handful of times. V and J are TRBV20-1 and TRBJ2-1; D perhaps matches TRBD2 (6 bases). In germline, CDR1 is DFQATT, CDR2 SNEGSKA (reference sequence). The CDR3 runs 15 residues. Deletions cut 2 bases from V and 2 bases from J, with 13 bases between. CDR3 coding DNA: TGCAGTGCTAGAAGACCGGGGGTTCCCTACAATGAGCAGTTCTTC. Translation: CSARRPGVPYNEQFF.

This clonotype was found a few times. This sequence joins TRBV20-1 and TRBJ2-3; D assignment may be TRBD1 or TRBD2 (5 bases each). V lost 3 bases, J lost 2 bases, and 15 bases lay in between. Germline V lookup: CDR1 DFQATT, CDR2 SNEGSKA (reference sequence). The length of the CDR3 is 15 residues. This CDR3 reads CSASYGTGNTDTQYF. The CDR3 DNA reads as TGCAGTGCTAGCTACGGGACGGGAAACACAGATACGCAGTATTTT.

This clonotype has at least ten counts. The V call is TRBV7-9, the J call TRBJ1-4, with 8 nucleotides matching TRBD1. CDR3 length: 13 amino acids. Germline CDR1 is SEHNR and CDR2 is FQNEAQ (reference sequence). V was clipped by 5 bases and J by 14 bases; unmatched bases: 10. The CDR3 DNA is TGTGCCAGCAGCCGAGTTTTGGACAGGGATCTGTTTTTT. It specifies CASSRVLDRDLFF.

This CDR3 reads CASSLGSATYGYTF. DNA for the CDR3: TGTGCCAGCAGTTTGGGCAGCGCGACCTATGGCTACACCTTC. The V gene is TRBV12-3 or TRBV12-4, the J gene TRBJ1-2; D gene uncertain. The CDR3 is 14 amino acids. Trimming took 3 bases from V and 4 from J, leaving 12 bases between them.

J is TRBJ2-1 and V is TRBV18, with 7 bases lining up with TRBD1. Germline CDR1 is KGHSH and CDR2 is LQKENI. V lost 4 bases and J lost 12; bases outside the gene matches: 12. This CDR3 is built from 14 residues. In DNA, the CDR3 is TGTGCCAGCTCACTGGGGACAGTTGTAGCTGGGCAGTTCTTC. Translating it yields CASSLGTVVAGQFF.

In this sample, this clonotype turned up many times. The rearrangement links TRBV6-5 to TRBJ1-2, with a possible D match to TRBD1 (5 bases). CDR3 length: 13 amino acids. Trimming shortened V by 4 bases and J by 4 bases, and 10 bases separated the two germline ends. Germline V gene sequence: CDR1 MNHEY, CDR2 SVGAGI. CDR3 protein: CASSLTASYGYTF. The DNA of the CDR3 is TGTGCCAGCAGTTTGACAGCCAGCTATGGCTACACCTTC.

This clonotype occurred many times. The V gene is TRBV4-1, the J gene TRBJ2-1, with D unresolved. The CDR3 is made up of 15 amino acids. CDR1 MGHRA and CDR2 YSYEKL come from the germline V gene. V lost 0 bases and J lost 5, with 11 bases in between. CDR3: CASSQESLEDNEQFF. The CDR3 nucleotides read TGCGCCAGCAGCCAAGAAAGTCTTGAGGACAATGAGCAGTTCTTC.

The V and J genes are TRBV18 and TRBJ2-1; D tentatively fits TRBD1 or TRBD2 (5 bases each). With 4 bases removed from V and 0 bases from J, the gap between germline ends came to 28 bases. Germline V gene data show CDR1 as KGHSH and CDR2 as LQKENI. The CDR3 totals 21 residues. CDR3 protein: CASSRILGASFLPSSYNEQFF. CDR3 bases: TGTGCCAGCTCACGGATACTCGGGGCTAGCTTTCTCCCAAGCTCCTACAATGAGCAGTTCTTC. Full variable domain (missing parts from reference TRBV18 and TRBJ2-1): NAGVMQNPRHLVRRRGQEARLRCSPMKGHSHVYWYRQLPEEGLKFMVYLQKENIIDESGMPKERFSAEFPKEGPSILRIQQVVRGDSAAYFCASSRILGASFLPSSYNEQFFGPGTRLTVL.

There are many counts of this clonotype. The rearrangement links TRBV29-1 to TRBJ2-3; 7 bases align to TRBD1. V lost 4 bases, J lost 7 bases, and 11 bases stayed unmatched. The CDR3 contains 14 residues. Germline-derived CDR1 and CDR2 are SQVTM and ANQGSEA. The chain's CDR3 is CSVAKPGTVNTQYF. The CDR3 nucleotides read TGCAGCGTTGCCAAACCCGGGACAGTCAATACGCAGTATTTT.

The chain employs TRBV6-5 and TRBJ1-2; 7 nucleotides agree with TRBD1. The germline CDR1 and CDR2 sequences are MNHEY and SVGAGI. The CDR3 sequence is 15 residues long. V dropped 0 bases and J dropped 5; count of bases not matched to a gene: 6. Here the CDR3 reads CASSYSFGTAYGYTF. In DNA, the CDR3 is TGTGCCAGCAGTTACTCGTTTGGGACAGCTTATGGCTACACCTTC.

J is TRBJ1-1 and V is TRBV20-1; no clear D gene. This CDR3 is 17 amino acids long. CDR1 is DFQATT, CDR2 SNEGSKA, per germline (reference sequence). Trimming shortened V by 0 bases and J by 0 bases, and 17 bases separated the two germline ends. CDR3 loop: CSARDQSWGLMNTEAFF. The CDR3 nucleotides are TGCAGTGCTAGAGATCAATCTTGGGGTCTGATGAACACTGAAGCTTTCTTT.

A few counts support this clonotype. This rearrangement joins TRBV6-5 to TRBJ2-1, with D maybe TRBD1 (5 bases). The CDR3 runs to 16 residues. CDR1 is MNHEY, CDR2 SVGAGI, per germline. Deletions cut 2 bases from V and 4 bases from J, with 15 bases between. Here the CDR3 reads CASSYGQGTPYNEQFF. CDR3 bases: TGTGCCAGCAGTTACGGGCAGGGAACCCCATACAATGAGCAGTTCTTC.

This clonotype was seen just once. The chain combines TRBV2 with TRBJ2-5; D is perhaps TRBD2 (6 bases). From germline, CDR1 is SNHLY and CDR2 FYNNEI. V was trimmed by 4 bases and J by 11 bases, leaving 20 bases between them. This CDR3 region has 14 residues. CDR3 nucleotide sequence: TGTGCCAGCAGTGGGGAGGTCCTCAACCTTAATCAGTACTTC. Translated: CASSGEVLNLNQYF.

This clonotype was seen only once. The rearrangement uses TRBV7-3 and TRBJ2-2; D is possibly TRBD1 or TRBD2 (5 bases each). Germline CDR1 and CDR2: SGHTA and FQGTGA. Trimming pared 5 bases from V and 6 bases from J, leaving 22 bases between. The CDR3 covers 17 residues. DNA of the CDR3: TGTGCCAGCAGCCCGGACGGGGCCCCTCCACTCGCCGGGGAGCTGTTTTTT. Its protein is CASSPDGAPPLAGELFF.

V and J are TRBV7-2 and TRBJ2-3, with D possibly matching TRBD2 (5 bases). The germline V and J ends were trimmed by 0 bases and 4 bases, with 14 bases remaining between them. CDR3 length: 16 amino acids. The germline V gene encodes CDR1 SGHTA and CDR2 FQGNSA. The CDR3 loop reads CASSLAGAGVADTQYF. DNA for the CDR3: TGTGCCAGCAGCTTAGCGGGAGCAGGTGTGGCAGATACGCAGTATTTT.

This clonotype was counted many times. The chain uses TRBV12-3 or TRBV12-4 and TRBJ2-5; a possible D gene is TRBD2 (6 bases). Trimming took 7 bases from V and 4 from J, leaving 16 bases between them. The CDR3 has 14 residues. In DNA form, the CDR3 reads TGTGCCAGCACTCTGGGGGGTGGCCGAGAGACCCAGTACTTC. Translating gives CASTLGGGRETQYF.

The CDR3 is CASRGSRPDEQYF. CDR3 nucleotides: TGTGCCAGCAGGGGGTCTCGCCCGGACGAGCAGTACTTC. The chain carries TRBV6-2 or TRBV6-3 and TRBJ2-7; D ambiguous. The CDR3 is 13 residues long. Germline-derived CDR1 and CDR2 are MNHEY and SVGEGT. V lost 6 bases and J 5 bases, leaving 14 bases between the germline ends.

This clonotype was counted a few times. V and J are TRBV12-3 or TRBV12-4 and TRBJ2-7; possible D gene TRBD2, 5 bases. Trimming removed 7 bases at V and 6 bases at J, with 22 bases between. The CDR3 contains 15 residues. CDR3 DNA: TGTGCCAGCACCCCGAGAGGGCCGGTGACCCTCGAGCAGTACTTC. Encoded protein: CASTPRGPVTLEQYF.

The rearrangement joins TRBV6-1 to TRBJ2-3; 9 bases align to TRBD1. V was pared by 8 bases and J by 4 bases, with 7 bases of the junction left unmatched. Germline loops: CDR1 MNHNS, CDR2 SASEGT. The CDR3 is made up of 14 amino acids. The CDR3, as DNA: TGTGCCAGCGACGACAGGGGGTTCGCAGATACGCAGTATTTT. The encoded protein is CASDDRGFADTQYF.

This clonotype was seen only a few times. V and J are TRBV15 and TRBJ2-5; 11 bases fit TRBD2. CDR1 and CDR2 (germline): LNHNV, YYDKDF (reference sequence). Trimming removed 8 bases from V and 5 bases from J; junction bases left unmatched: 10. The CDR3 sequence is 15 residues long. The CDR3 bases are TGTGCCACCCACCCTATAGCGGGAGGGAGGGAGACCCAGTACTTC. Protein: CATHPIAGGRETQYF.

The CDR3 is CASTPAGRAYEQYF. The CDR3 DNA follows: TGTGCCAGCACCCCGGCGGGGAGGGCCTACGAGCAGTACTTC. The chain combines TRBV12-3 or TRBV12-4 with TRBJ2-7, with 7 bases identical to TRBD2. Trimming took 7 bases from V and 2 from J; bases not matched to a gene: 8. The CDR3 runs 14 residues.

This clonotype was recorded a few times. The V call is TRBV20-1, the J call TRBJ1-5; 7 bases fit TRBD1. Germline lookup yields CDR1 DFQATT and CDR2 SNEGSKA (reference sequence). The CDR3 is 17 residues long. With V trimmed by 4 bases and J by 4 bases, 16 bases remained unmatched. The CDR3 sequence: CSAIMGTRGQFNQPQHF. The CDR3, as DNA: TGCAGTGCTATAATGGGGACCCGGGGACAGTTTAATCAGCCCCAGCATTTT.